This T cell receptor (beta chain) comes out of a study of blood T cell repertoires in COVID-19. In the study's own analysis: Nucleated cell counts were estimated from reference gene primer amplification. The data were produced by immunoSEQ multiplex PCR, yet TCRdb's version contains in-frame clones alone and is incomplete. V, J and clone size derive from that table, while D and trimming were established from the DNA sequence. Of about 120,000 clones listed, approximately 80% are singletons. Germline CDR1 is SGHVS and CDR2 is FQNEAQ. The CDR3 has 13 amino acids. Trimming removed 6 bases at V and 7 bases at J, with 13 bases between.

Sequenced input: peripheral blood. The gene calls are TRBV7-8 and TRBJ1-5, with no clear D. The clonotype originates from a man aged 60 to 75 with acute or convalescent COVID-19. The CDR3 DNA is TGTGCCAGCAGTTTCCCGGGAGGCCAGCCCCAGCATTTT. This sequence encodes CASSFPGGQPQHF.